This T cell receptor beta chain is drawn from a study of T-cell memory formation after mild COVID-19. Looking at the study overall: Across donors, TCR clusters were largely donor specific. Study-level points and caveats: In pre-infection memory, a portion of responding clones appeared, which suggested that cross-reactive memory joined.

From 5'RACE with constant-segment primers came TCR alpha and TCR beta cDNA libraries that carried sample barcodes and UMIs. Each CDR3 protein gets one entry after TCRdb re-called the 5' RACE reads with MiXCR. Among 250,000 to 350,000 distinct CDR3 sequences listed, 15% to 20% were seen once. To note about this clonotype: Its antigen is undetermined.

Trimming took 3 bases from V and 6 from J; bases not matched to a gene: 11. This CDR3 comprises 18 residues. The germline V gene has CDR1 KGHSH and CDR2 LQKENI. The clonotype originates from a man aged 18 to 29 who had mild COVID-19 (a few samples of this study predate the infection). Cell type and time point are not known. Sequencing was performed on PBMCs or a T cell subset sorted from them (not recorded which). The chain uses TRBV18 and TRBJ2-2, with 12 bases matching TRBD2. CDR3 DNA sequence: TGTGCCAGCTCACCTAAAACGCCGACTAGCGGGGGTCCCGGGGAGCTGTTTTTT. It translates to CASSPKTPTSGGPGELFF.